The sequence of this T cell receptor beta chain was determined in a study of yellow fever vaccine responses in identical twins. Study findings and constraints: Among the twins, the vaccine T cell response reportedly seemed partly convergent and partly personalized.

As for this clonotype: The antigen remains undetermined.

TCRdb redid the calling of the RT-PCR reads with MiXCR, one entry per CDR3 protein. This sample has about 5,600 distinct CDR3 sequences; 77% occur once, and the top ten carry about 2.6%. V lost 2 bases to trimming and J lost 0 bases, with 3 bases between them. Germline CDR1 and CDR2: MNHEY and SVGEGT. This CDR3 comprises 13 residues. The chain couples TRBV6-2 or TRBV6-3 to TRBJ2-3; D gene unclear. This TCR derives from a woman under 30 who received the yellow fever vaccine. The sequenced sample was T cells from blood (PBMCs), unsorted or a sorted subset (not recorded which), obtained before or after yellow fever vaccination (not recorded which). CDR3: CASSYTSTDTQYF. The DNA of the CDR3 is TGTGCCAGCAGTTACACAAGCACAGATACGCAGTATTTT.